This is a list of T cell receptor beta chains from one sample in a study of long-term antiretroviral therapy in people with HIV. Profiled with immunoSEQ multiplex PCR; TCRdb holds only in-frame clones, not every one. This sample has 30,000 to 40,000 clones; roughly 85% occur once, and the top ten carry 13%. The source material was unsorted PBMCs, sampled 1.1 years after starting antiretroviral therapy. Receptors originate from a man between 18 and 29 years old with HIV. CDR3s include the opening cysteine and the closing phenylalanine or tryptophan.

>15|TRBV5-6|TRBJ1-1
CASSLGTGLSTEAFF
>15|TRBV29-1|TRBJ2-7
CSVPGLAGASYEQYF
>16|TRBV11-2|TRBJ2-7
CASSLRLAGESYEQYF
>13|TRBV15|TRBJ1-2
CATSFGGNYGYTF
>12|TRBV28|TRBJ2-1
CASSTIGNEQFF
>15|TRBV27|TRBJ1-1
CASSQAGRGMTEAFF
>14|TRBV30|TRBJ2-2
CAWSAQYYPGELFF
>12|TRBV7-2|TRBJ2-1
CASSTRTSGRFF
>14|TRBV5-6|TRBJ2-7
CASSLGWADYEQYF
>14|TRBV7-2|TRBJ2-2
CASSLRLATGELFF
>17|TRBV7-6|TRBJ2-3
CASSPRSTISSTDTQYF
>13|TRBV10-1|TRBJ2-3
CASSEVGTDTQYF
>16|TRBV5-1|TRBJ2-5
CASSPGLAARGETQYF
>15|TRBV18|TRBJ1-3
CASSPPGNSGNTIYF
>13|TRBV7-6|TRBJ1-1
CASSADRNTEAFF
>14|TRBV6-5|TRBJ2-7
CASKFGTGSYEQYF
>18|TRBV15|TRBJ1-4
CATSRPGFGGATNEKLFF
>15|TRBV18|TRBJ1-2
CASSPDIDGSYGYTF
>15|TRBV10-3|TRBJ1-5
CAISGERDLNQPQHF
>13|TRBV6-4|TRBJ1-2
CATRGTGWSGYTF
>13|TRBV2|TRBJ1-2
CASSERGNYGYTF
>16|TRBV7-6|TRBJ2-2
CASSLAGGRLAGELFF
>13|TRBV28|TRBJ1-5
CASSPENNQPQHF
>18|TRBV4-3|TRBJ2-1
CASSQVESSGSSYNEQFF
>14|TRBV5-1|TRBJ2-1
CASSRGDSYNEQFF
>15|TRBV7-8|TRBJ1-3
CASTSQGHSGNTIYF
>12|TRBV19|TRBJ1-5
CASSKEGQPQHF
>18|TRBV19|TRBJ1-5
CASSKWGRREVRNQPQHF
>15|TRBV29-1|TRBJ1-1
CSVETWYSSNTEAFF
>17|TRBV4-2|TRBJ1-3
CASSQDRGDSTGNTIYF
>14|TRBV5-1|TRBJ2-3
CASSTGGQSNTQYF
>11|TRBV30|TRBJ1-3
CARGSGNTIYF
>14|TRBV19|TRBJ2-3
CASSLQTVTDTQYF
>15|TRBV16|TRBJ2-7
CASSPTSGRAYEQYF
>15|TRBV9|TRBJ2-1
CASSLGDYGSGVQFF
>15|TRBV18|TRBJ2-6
CASSPRHSGANVLTF
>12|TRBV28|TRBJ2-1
CASSPNSNEQFF
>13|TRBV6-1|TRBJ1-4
CASSEERGEKLFF
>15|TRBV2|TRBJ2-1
CASRGTSGIGDEQFF
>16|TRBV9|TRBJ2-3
CASSDELAGRGDTQYF
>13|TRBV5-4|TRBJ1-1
CASSWRPREDAFF
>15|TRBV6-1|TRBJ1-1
CASSRIRGGNTEAFF
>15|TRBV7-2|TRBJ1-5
CASSLVRGSNQPQHF
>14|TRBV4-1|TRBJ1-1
CASRGRTMNTEAFF
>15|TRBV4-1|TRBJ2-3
CASSLGLAPTDTQYF
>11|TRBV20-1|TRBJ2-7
CSARESYEQYF
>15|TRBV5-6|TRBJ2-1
CASSASGSSYNEQFF
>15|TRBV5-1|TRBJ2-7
CASSGTGLQSYEQYF
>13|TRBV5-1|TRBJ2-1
CASGRGATNEQFF
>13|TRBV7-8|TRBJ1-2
CASSLRGYYGYTF
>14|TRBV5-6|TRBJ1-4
CASSLIATNEKLFF
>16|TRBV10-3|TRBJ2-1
CATLPGSGGGGYEQFF
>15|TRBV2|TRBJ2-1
CASRMGQGNYNEQFF